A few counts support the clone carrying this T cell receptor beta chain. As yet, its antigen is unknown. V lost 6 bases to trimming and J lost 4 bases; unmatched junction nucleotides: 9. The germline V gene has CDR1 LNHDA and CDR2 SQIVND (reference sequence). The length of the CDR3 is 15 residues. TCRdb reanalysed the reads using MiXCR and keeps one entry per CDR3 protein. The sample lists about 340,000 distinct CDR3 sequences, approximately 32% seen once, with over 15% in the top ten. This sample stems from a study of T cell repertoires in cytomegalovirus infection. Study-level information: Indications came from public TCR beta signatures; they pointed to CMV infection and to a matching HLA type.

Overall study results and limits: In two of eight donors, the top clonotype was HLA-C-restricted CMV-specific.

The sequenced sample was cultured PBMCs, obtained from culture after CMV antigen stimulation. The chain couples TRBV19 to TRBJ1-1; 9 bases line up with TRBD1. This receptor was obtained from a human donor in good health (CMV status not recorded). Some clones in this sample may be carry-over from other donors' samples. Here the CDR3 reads CASSLSDRGSTEAFF. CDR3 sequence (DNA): TGTGCCAGTAGCCTCTCGGACAGGGGTTCCACTGAAGCTTTCTTT.